Following are 2 T cell receptor beta chains from one sample sequenced in a study of post-analysis software for immune sequencing data. Study conclusions and caveats: Controls showed lower frequencies than patients for roughly five TRBV segments, and TRBV5-6, TRBV5-1 and TRBV20-1 were among these.

Antigens for these TCRs are unknown. The TCR beta cDNA libraries contained unique molecular identifiers. Each CDR3 protein gets one entry after TCRdb re-called the PCR reads with MiXCR. The data hold roughly 540,000 distinct CDR3 sequences, with around 31% observed a single time. Material for sequencing was blood. All receptors come from a girl under 18 with multiple sclerosis.

This clonotype was recorded a few times. The V call is TRBV4-2, the J call TRBJ2-7, with D perhaps TRBD2 (6 bases). This CDR3 is 16 amino acids long. Germline V gene data show CDR1 as LGHNA and CDR2 as YNFKEQ. Trimming took off 0 bases at V and 2 bases at J, with 14 bases between the two ends. The CDR3 DNA follows: TGTGCCAGCAGCCAAGATAGTGGGGGGACTCCCTACGAGCAGTACTTC. Translating gives CASSQDSGGTPYEQYF.

This chain links TRBV7-2 with TRBJ1-5, with D unclear. Germline V gives CDR1 SGHTA, CDR2 FQGNSA. The CDR3 totals 13 residues. V lost 1 base, J lost 7 bases, and 8 bases lay in between. CDR3 in DNA: TGTGCCAGCAGCTTAGAAGGGCCCCAGCCCCAGCATTTT. Encoded protein: CASSLEGPQPQHF.